This TCR beta chain was profiled in a study of OX40 agonist ivuxolimab in advanced cancers. Concerning the study at large: Ivuxolimab was a fully human IgG2 agonistic monoclonal antibody targeting the costimulatory receptor OX40 (CD134). Intravenous ivuxolimab was administered to patients every 2 weeks at six dose levels: 0.01, 0.1, 0.3, 1.5, 3 and 10 mg/kg. Of the approximately 50 dose-escalation patients, hepatocellular carcinoma was present in about 20, melanoma in about 15, renal cell carcinoma in 9 and head and neck cancer in 9. In the dose-escalation cohort, around four fifths of patients were male, and the mean age was approximately 55 years, with a range of 23 to 79. Patients were allowed to have had prior anti-PD-1, anti-PD-L1 or anti-CTLA-4 therapy, and around two fifths of the dose-escalation patients had been treated with checkpoint inhibitors. Partial responses were achieved by three dose-escalation patients, of whom one had hepatocellular carcinoma and two had cutaneous melanoma. Peripheral TCRbeta sequencing aimed to test whether ivuxolimab altered TCR sequence diversity and caused clonal T-cell expansion. The paper describes the monotherapy dose-escalation part (N of about 57 patients) of the phase I trial of ivuxolimab.

In the case of this clone: Its antigen is currently not known. Per-base qualities were not stored, and no clone one base away is much larger.

What the work shows at the level of the full study, not this receptor alone: Low levels of normalized T-cell clonal expansion were also seen in some patients who did not respond. After ivuxolimab, CD8+ T cells had more expanded clones than CD4+ T cells on average. At doses of 0.1 to 3.0 mg/kg, clonal expansion of both CD4+ and CD8+ blood T cells was observed from baseline to week 6. Which antigens the clonally expanded peripheral T cells were specific for was not determined. Partial responders in the 0.1-3.0 mg/kg groups had among the lowest normalized peripheral clonal expansion, especially among CD8+ T cells.

For CDR1 and CDR2, the germline V gene lists SNHLY and FYNNEI. Including cysteine and phenylalanine, the CDR3 has 11 amino acids. The kept DNA is CDR3 alone, 33 bases in frame from the first base. V and J are truncated by 6 bases and 8 bases respectively, leaving an intervening sequence of 8 bases. The trial excluded patients who had a history of autoimmune disease or were on systemic immunosuppression. Peripheral blood for TCR sequencing was collected from all dose cohorts at baseline, on cycle 4 day 1, and on cycle 7 day 1. The samples were drawn from a first-in-human, open-label, multicenter phase I dose-escalation trial of ivuxolimab. Adults with locally advanced or metastatic melanoma, renal cell, hepatocellular, or head and neck squamous cell carcinoma were enrolled in the trial. Before TCR sequencing, CD4+ and CD8+ T cells were separately sorted from peripheral blood. To sequence the TCRbeta CDR3 region, genomic DNA was isolated from the sorted cells. The immunoSEQ Assay was used to sequence the TCRbeta CDR3 regions. TCRdb retrieved this table from immuneACCESS and kept in-frame rearrangements only. Not all clones are present; in checked studies, unresolved V genes account for under half, and no reason is known for the remainder. The sample has around 120,000 clones on record, 80% to 90% of them singletons. The ten largest clones capture 0.55% of the sample.

The sequence was obtained from an adult with an advanced solid tumor such as melanoma, head and neck, liver or kidney cancer. Material: CD4+ or CD8+ T cells sorted from blood, obtained in a trial of the OX40 agonist ivuxolimab. The sequence is built from TRBV2 and TRBJ2-1; the D gene assignment is ambiguous. The sequenced DNA is TGTGCCAGCAGGGTATACTATGAGCAGTTCTTC. It encodes CASRVYYEQFF. Full variable domain (CDR3 extended with the reference TRBV2 and TRBJ2-1 proteins): EPEVTQTPSHQVTQMGQEVILRCVPISNHLYFYWYRQILGQKVEFLVSFYNNEISEKSEIFDDQFSVERPDGSNFTLKIRSTKLEDSAMYFCASRVYYEQFFGPGTRLTVL.